What follows are 22 T cell receptor beta chains derived from one specimen sequenced in a study of blood T cells in healthy people across ages. Next came a second PCR, run for 7 to 11 cycles, which used a sample-barcoded 5' primer along with a J-beta primer mix. TCRdb itself ran the 5' RACE reads through MiXCR, one entry per CDR3 protein. This sample has some 1.5 million distinct CDR3 sequences, with roughly 30% found just once. Sequences were obtained from blood. The receptors were sampled from a woman in her twenties or thirties in good health.

This clonotype has a count of ten or more. This chain links TRBV20-1 with TRBJ2-7; no definite D call. Germline lookup yields CDR1 DFQATT and CDR2 SNEGSKA (reference sequence). Trimming removed 5 bases from V and 0 bases from J, with 14 bases in between. The CDR3 loop spans 14 amino acids. CDR3 in amino acids: CSAVLLNSSYEQYF. In nucleotides, the CDR3 is TGCAGTGCTGTCCTCCTGAATAGCTCCTACGAGCAGTACTTC.

To note about this clonotype: The junction and the germline gene differ at one end; a read error may be behind it. The gene calls are TRBV14 and TRBJ2-1; 10 bases are shared with TRBD2. Germline values: CDR1 SGHDN, CDR2 FVKESK. The CDR3 extends over 18 amino acids. The chain's CDR3 is CASIQGSSGGPSYNEQFF. The CDR3 DNA reads TGTGCCAGCATCCAAGGGTCTAGCGGGGGTCCTTCCTACAACGAGCAGTTCTTC.

This clonotype was observed at least ten times. This chain links TRBV20-1 with TRBJ2-5; 8 nucleotides line up with TRBD2. CDR1 and CDR2 from the germline V gene are DFQATT and SNEGSKA (reference sequence). The CDR3 totals 14 residues. J was trimmed by 4 bases and V by 2 bases; bases with no gene match: 6. The CDR3 DNA follows: TGCAGTGCTAGAATTAGCGGGGAGGGAGAGACCCAGTACTTC. As protein: CSARISGEGETQYF.

Worth noting for this clonotype: A clone one base away is much larger, so this may be a read error. The rearrangement links TRBV20-1 to TRBJ1-2; D call uncertain. The CDR3 extends over 12 amino acids. Germline CDR1 reads DFQATT; CDR2 reads SNEGSKA (reference sequence). The CDR3 DNA follows: TGCAGGGCACCGTGGAGCAACTATGGCTACACCTTC. This codes for CRAPWSNYGYTF.

This chain connects TRBV24-1 to TRBJ2-1; the D is unclear. Germline CDR1 KGHDR, CDR2 SFDVKD. This CDR3 contains 12 residues. Deletions cut 8 bases from V and 5 bases from J, with 9 bases between. Here the CDR3 DNA reads TGTGCCACCATCTCACAAAACAATGAGCAGTTCTTC. This translates into CATISQNNEQFF.

Many counts were recorded for this clonotype. The gene calls are TRBV5-5 and TRBJ1-5; 9 bases align to TRBD1. Germline loops: CDR1 SGHKS, CDR2 YYEKEE (reference sequence). This CDR3 contains 13 residues. V dropped 2 bases and J dropped 8; count of bases not matched to a gene: 2. The CDR3 reads CASSLTGGEPQHF. The CDR3 DNA reads TGTGCCAGCAGCTTAACAGGGGGCGAGCCCCAGCATTTT. Full variable domain (outside the CDR3, taken from reference TRBV5-5 and TRBJ1-5): DAGVTQSPTHLIKTRGQQVTLRCSPISGHKSVSWYQQVLGQGPQFIFQYYEKEERGRGNFPDRFSARQFPNYSSELNVNALLLGDSALYLCASSLTGGEPQHFGDGTRLSIL.

This chain joins TRBV20-1 and TRBJ1-2; D is uncertain. The germline V gene has CDR1 DFQATT and CDR2 SNEGSKA (reference sequence). The CDR3 contains 15 residues. Trimming pared 6 bases from V and 0 bases from J, leaving 17 bases between. The CDR3 nucleotides are TGCAGTGCCTATAGTATACAAAAGGCTAACTATGGCTACACCTTC. Protein sequence: CSAYSIQKANYGYTF.

This clonotype was counted only a few times. The gene calls are TRBV5-1 and TRBJ2-1; D gene unclear. Between the trimmed V and J ends, which lost 2 bases and 8 bases, there was a span of 11 bases. Germline V gene sequence: CDR1 SGHRS, CDR2 YFSETQ. This CDR3 comprises 13 residues. CDR3 sequence: CASSFPQPDEQFF. The CDR3 DNA reads as TGCGCCAGCAGCTTCCCACAGCCTGATGAGCAGTTCTTC.

As regards this clonotype: Relative to the germline gene, one junction end is altered; a read error may explain this. V usage is TRBV5-6 and J usage is TRBJ2-7; 9 bases map to TRBD2. CDR3 length: 14 residues. CDR1 SGHDT and CDR2 YYEEEE come from the germline V gene. The CDR3 DNA reads as TGTGCCAGCAGCATAGCGGGAGAAATAGGCGAGCAGCACTTC. It translates to CASSIAGEIGEQHF.

This chain links TRBV6-2 or TRBV6-3 with TRBJ2-1; no clear D gene. The length of the CDR3 is 15 residues. Germline V gene data show CDR1 as MNHEY and CDR2 as SVGEGT. Deletions cut 6 bases from V and 6 bases from J, with 18 bases between. The DNA for the CDR3 is TGTGCCAGCAGGCCTAGGGAAGGTGTTCGCAATGAGCAGTTCTTC. It yields the protein CASRPREGVRNEQFF.

The chain carries TRBV6-5 and TRBJ1-1; 7 nucleotides match TRBD1. This CDR3 has 15 amino acids. The trim removed 7 bases at V and 4 bases at J, leaving 12 bases unmatched. Germline V gene data show CDR1 as MNHEY and CDR2 as SVGAGI. CDR3: CASISSQQGRTEAFF. CDR3 DNA: TGTGCCAGCATTTCTTCGCAACAGGGGCGCACTGAAGCTTTCTTT.

This clonotype was counted only a few times. The V and J genes are TRBV15 and TRBJ2-5; D may match TRBD1 or TRBD2 (5 bases each). V lost 0 bases to trimming and J lost 5 bases, with 13 bases between them. The length of the CDR3 is 15 residues. Germline CDR1 is LNHNV and CDR2 is YYDKDF (reference sequence). In nucleotides, the CDR3 is TGTGCCACCAGCAGAGACACCGGGGCTCGGGAGACCCAGTACTTC. Amino acids: CATSRDTGARETQYF.

The chain links TRBV7-9 to TRBJ1-5; D is undetermined. This CDR3 has 15 residues. V was shortened by 4 bases and J by 0 bases, with 10 bases between the two germline ends. Germline V lookup: CDR1 SEHNR, CDR2 FQNEAQ (reference sequence). CDR3 residues: CASSSADFSNQPQHF. The CDR3 DNA sequence: TGTGCCAGCAGCTCCGCGGACTTTAGCAATCAGCCCCAGCATTTT.

This clonotype has only a few counts. The chain employs TRBV20-1 and TRBJ2-5, with D perhaps being TRBD1 or TRBD2 (5 bases each). Germline V gene lookup returns CDR1 DFQATT and CDR2 SNEGSKA (reference sequence). The CDR3 runs to 13 residues. Trimming removed 6 bases at V and 2 bases at J, with 13 bases between. The CDR3 nucleotides are TGCAGTGCGGGGTCGGGGCTTCAAGAGACCCAGTACTTC. Its protein is CSAGSGLQETQYF.

The chain recombines TRBV11-2 with TRBJ2-1; D is possibly TRBD1 or TRBD2 (5 bases each). Germline V lookup: CDR1 SGHAT, CDR2 FQNNGV. With 3 bases removed from V and 6 bases from J, the gap between germline ends came to 15 bases. This CDR3 comprises 15 residues. In DNA, the CDR3 is TGTGCCAGCAGCTTGTCAAGGGGACGGCTCAATGAGCAGTTCTTC. This gives the protein CASSLSRGRLNEQFF.

The chain employs TRBV29-1 and TRBJ2-3; D is uncertain. This CDR3 has 15 residues. The germline V and J ends were trimmed by 3 bases and 0 bases, with 13 bases remaining between them. Germline V gene sequence: CDR1 SQVTM, CDR2 ANQGSEA. The CDR3 is CSVEAEPISTDTQYF. In DNA, the CDR3 is TGCAGCGTTGAGGCAGAACCCATTAGCACAGATACGCAGTATTTT.

The rearrangement links TRBV20-1 to TRBJ1-5, with 7 bases lining up with TRBD1. CDR3 length: 16 amino acids. V lost 6 bases to trimming and J lost 0 bases; unmatched junction nucleotides: 11. Germline V gene data show CDR1 as DFQATT and CDR2 as SNEGSKA (reference sequence). The CDR3 sequence is CSASRGGEYSNQPQHF. CDR3 in DNA: TGCAGTGCGAGTAGAGGGGGCGAATATAGCAATCAGCCCCAGCATTTT.

This clonotype was counted many times. The rearrangement links TRBV7-9 to TRBJ2-7, with D possibly matching TRBD1 (5 bases). The CDR3 extends over 11 amino acids. CDR1 and CDR2 from the germline V gene are SEHNR and FQNEAQ (reference sequence). The V and J ends lost 10 bases and 3 bases respectively, with 10 bases between them. CDR3 in amino acids: CATRQNYEQYF. CDR3 sequence (DNA): TGTGCCACCCGACAGAACTACGAGCAGTACTTC.

In its sample, this clonotype was seen a few times. The chain has TRBV5-1 and TRBJ2-7; D uncertain. The germline gives CDR1 SGHRS, CDR2 YFSETQ. CDR3 size: 14 residues. V was shortened by 5 bases and J by 3 bases, with 15 bases between the two germline ends. The CDR3 coding sequence is TGCGCCAGCAGACCAGGACCCGACCTCTACGAGCAGTACTTC. The encoded protein is CASRPGPDLYEQYF. Filled out from reference TRBV5-1 and TRBJ2-7, the complete variable domain reads KAGVTQTPRYLIKTRGQQVTLSCSPISGHRSVSWYQQTPGQGLQFLFEYFSETQRNKGNFPGRFSGRQFSNSRSEMNVSTLELGDSALYLCASRPGPDLYEQYFGPGTRLTVT.

In this sample, this clonotype turned up many times. V and J are TRBV12-3 or TRBV12-4 and TRBJ2-6; 8 bases line up with TRBD1. The CDR3 covers 15 residues. J gave up 0 bases and V 6 bases, and 1 base lay outside the gene matches. The CDR3: CASRTGASGANVLTF. In DNA form, the CDR3 reads TGTGCCAGCAGGACAGGGGCCTCTGGGGCCAACGTCCTGACTTTC.

V gene TRBV20-1 combines with J gene TRBJ2-5; possible D gene TRBD2, 6 bases. The CDR3 is 15 amino acids. With 1 base removed from V and 2 bases from J, the gap between germline ends came to 14 bases. Germline V gene lookup returns CDR1 DFQATT and CDR2 SNEGSKA (reference sequence). Written as DNA, the CDR3 is TGCAGTGCTAGAGCGTATAGCGGCGGGCAAGAGACCCAGTACTTC. Its translation is CSARAYSGGQETQYF.

This clonotype has a count of ten or more. The chain couples TRBV7-9 to TRBJ2-5; TRBD2 might be the D (6 bases). Looked up from germline, CDR1 is SEHNR and CDR2 is FQNEAQ (reference sequence). This CDR3 comprises 15 residues. Trimming stripped 4 bases from V and 2 bases from J, with 14 bases between. The CDR3 loop reads CASSSRDSIQETQYF. CDR3 in DNA: TGTGCCAGCAGCTCTCGGGACTCCATTCAAGAGACCCAGTACTTC.